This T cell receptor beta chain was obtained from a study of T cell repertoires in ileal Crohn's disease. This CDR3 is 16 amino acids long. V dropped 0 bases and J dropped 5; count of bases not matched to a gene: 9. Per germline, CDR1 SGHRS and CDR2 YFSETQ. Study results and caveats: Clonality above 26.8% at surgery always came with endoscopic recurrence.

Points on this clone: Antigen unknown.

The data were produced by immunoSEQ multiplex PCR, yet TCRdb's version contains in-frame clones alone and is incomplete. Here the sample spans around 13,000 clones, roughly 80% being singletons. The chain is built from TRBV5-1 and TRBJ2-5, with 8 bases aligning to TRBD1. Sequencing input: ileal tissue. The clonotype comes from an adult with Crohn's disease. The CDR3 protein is CASSLDGQGAGETQYF. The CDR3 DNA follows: TGCGCCAGCAGCTTGGATGGCCAGGGGGCGGGGGAGACCCAGTACTTC. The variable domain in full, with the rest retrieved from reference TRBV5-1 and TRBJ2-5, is KAGVTQTPRYLIKTRGQQVTLSCSPISGHRSVSWYQQTPGQGLQFLFEYFSETQRNKGNFPGRFSGRQFSNSRSEMNVSTLELGDSALYLCASSLDGQGAGETQYFGPGTRLLVL.